This record concerns one T cell receptor (beta chain) sequence. Assay runs were performed at deep level. The repertoire was sequenced with immunoSEQ multiplex PCR; TCRdb's copy has only in-frame clones and lacks some. The sample has 600,000 to 750,000 clones; roughly 72% are singletons. The sample belongs to a study of shared clonotypes between healthy human individuals. Germline trimming cut 5 bases from V and 0 bases from J; bases unmatched to any gene: 7. The CDR3 is 19 amino acids. Per germline, CDR1 SGHTA and CDR2 FQGNSA. This clonotype was sampled from a woman aged 25 to 45 in good health. The V call is TRBV7-2, the J call TRBJ2-1; 16 positions agree with TRBD2. Source material: memory CD4+ T cells sorted from blood. This sample's subset: CD45RA-negative fraction. The CDR3 nucleotides read TGTGCCAGCAGCGCCGGGACTAGCGGGAGGGCCAGCTCCTACAATGAGCAGTTCTTC. This codes for CASSAGTSGRASSYNEQFF.